This T cell receptor beta chain was recorded in a study of CXCR3-negative and CXCR3-positive naive CD8 T cells. Study-wide results and caveats: CXCR3-positive naive cells had TRB CDR3s that were more hydrophobic than CXCR3-negative naive cells had. In naive cells, CXCR3-negative and CXCR3-positive subsets had similar TRBV-TRBJ usage; memory cells differed. The level of CXCR3 expression partially decreased after cryopreservation; the majority of assays used fresh PBMCs. Diversity was high in both naive subsets and much lower in memory cells.

A remark on this clonotype: Its antigen is not identified.

Naive CD8+ T lymphocytes were specified as CD45RO-CCR7+CD27+CD95-. Each TRB cDNA library was prepared by 5' RACE (with UMI labels). TCRdb re-called the 5' RACE reads; one entry per CDR3 protein, DNA not given. Its table lists around 61,000 distinct CDR3 sequences. CDR3 size: 16 residues. The germline CDR1 and CDR2 sequences are SGHRS and YFSETQ. The receptor's source is a human donor in good health. Some clones in this sample may be carry-over from other donors' samples. The J gene is TRBJ2-7, the V gene TRBV5-1; TCRdb gives TRBD1 as the D gene, but with no DNA this cannot be confirmed. Input material: naive CXCR3+ CD8+ T cells from blood. Subset defined: CD45RO-CCR7+CD27+CD95- naive CD8+ T cells expressing CXCR3 (TNR3+). CDR3 region: CASSLNGVAGRYEQYF.